The 21 T cell receptor beta chains reported below all come from one sample, sequenced in a study of PD-L1 blockade in urothelial cancer (dated by TCRdb to about 2017). Library preparation used the immunoSEQ multiplex PCR assay. This is the immuneACCESS table as TCRdb keeps it, with only in-frame sequences that have V and J called. A part of the clones is gone; compared with another copy, unresolved V genes explain less than half, and the rest is unexplained. In all, the sample holds approximately 52,000 clones, and approximately 77% of those were seen once. The leading ten clones occupy approximately 4% of the sample. The sequenced sample was PBMCs, obtained around atezolizumab (anti-PD-L1) treatment. The receptors derive from a man between 65 and 85 years old with urothelial cancer.

V gene TRBV19 combines with J gene TRBJ2-1; 8 nucleotides line up with TRBD2. With 4 bases clipped from V and 9 bases from J, the junction kept 11 bases outside the gene matches. CDR1 is LNHDA and CDR2 is SQIVND in the germline V gene (reference sequence). The CDR3 runs to 15 residues. For the CDR3, the DNA is TGTGCCAGTAGTACCTCTAGCGGGTGGGGATCTGAGCAGTTCTTC. Protein product: CASSTSSGWGSEQFF.

This clone was detected only a few times. This chain connects TRBV19 to TRBJ1-1; 7 bases fit TRBD1. The CDR3 totals 12 residues. Germline CDR1 reads LNHDA; CDR2 reads SQIVND (reference sequence). After removal of 6 bases from V and 6 bases from J, the junction contained 4 bases not matched to a gene. CDR3 coding DNA: TGTGCCAGTAGACGACAGGGAGCTGAAGCTTTCTTT. Protein sequence: CASRRQGAEAFF.

This clone was observed a few times. The chain links TRBV27 to TRBJ2-7; weak D call: TRBD2 (5 bases). The CDR3 totals 14 residues. The V and J ends lost 1 base and 3 bases respectively, with 10 bases between them. Germline-derived CDR1 and CDR2 are MNHEY and SMNVEV (reference sequence). CDR3 sequence: CASSLFVGSYEQYF. Written as DNA, the CDR3 is TGTGCCAGCAGTTTATTTGTAGGGAGCTACGAGCAGTACTTC.

The chain couples TRBV19 to TRBJ2-6, with 7 nucleotides matching TRBD2. Trimming at V came to 3 bases and at J to 0 bases, leaving 8 bases not matched to a gene. From germline, CDR1 is LNHDA and CDR2 SQIVND (reference sequence). The CDR3 sequence is 18 residues long. CDR3: CASSIPRGSNSGANVLTF. The CDR3 bases are TGTGCCAGTAGTATTCCGCGGGGGAGTAACTCTGGGGCCAACGTCCTGACTTTC.

This sequence joins TRBV6-1 and TRBJ1-5; no reliable D call. The CDR3 totals 15 residues. Deletions cut 3 bases from V and 3 bases from J, with 12 bases between. Germline V gives CDR1 MNHNS, CDR2 SASEGT. The CDR3 bases are TGTGCCAGCAGTGACGGGGTCTTCTCCAATCAGCCCCAGCATTTT. This codes for CASSDGVFSNQPQHF.

CDR3 region: CASSLEGQTAYGYTF. In DNA form, the CDR3 reads TGCGCCAGCAGCTTGGAGGGACAGACAGCATATGGCTACACCTTC. The chain has TRBV5-1 and TRBJ1-2; 7 nucleotides line up with TRBD1. This CDR3 comprises 15 residues. Germline V CDR1 and CDR2: SGHRS, YFSETQ. J was trimmed by 5 bases and V by 0 bases; bases with no gene match: 7. The full variable domain, its missing parts supplied by reference TRBV5-1 and TRBJ1-2, is KAGVTQTPRYLIKTRGQQVTLSCSPISGHRSVSWYQQTPGQGLQFLFEYFSETQRNKGNFPGRFSGRQFSNSRSEMNVSTLELGDSALYLCASSLEGQTAYGYTFGSGTRLTVV.

The rearrangement uses TRBV15 and TRBJ1-2; D possibly corresponds to TRBD1 (5 bases). The V and J ends lost 0 bases and 6 bases respectively, with 11 bases between them. Germline V gives CDR1 LNHNV, CDR2 YYDKDF (reference sequence). The CDR3 loop spans 14 amino acids. As DNA, the CDR3 is TGTGCCACCAGCAGAGATCGGGGGTACGATGGCTACACCTTC. It codes for CATSRDRGYDGYTF.

The chain links TRBV14 to TRBJ2-3, with 11 bases fitting TRBD2. This CDR3 region has 16 residues. CDR1 and CDR2 (germline): SGHDN, FVKESK. Trimming cost V 0 bases and J 2 bases; bases outside gene matches: 1. In DNA form, the CDR3 reads TGTGCCAGCAGCCAAGATAGCGGGGGGGTCACAGATACGCAGTATTTT. Protein: CASSQDSGGVTDTQYF. Full variable domain (remainder filled in from reference TRBV14 and TRBJ2-3): EAGVTQFPSHSVIEKGQTVTLRCDPISGHDNLYWYRRVMGKEIKFLLHFVKESKQDESGMPNNRFLAERTGGTYSTLKVQPAELEDSGVYFCASSQDSGGVTDTQYFGPGTRLTVL.

The chain is built from TRBV11-3 and TRBJ2-3; no reliable D call. Trimming cost V 1 base and J 9 bases, with 11 bases left between them. Germline V lookup: CDR1 SGHNT, CDR2 YENEEA. This CDR3 comprises 13 residues. CDR3 protein: CASSLGRVGTQYF. The CDR3 DNA reads TGTGCCAGCAGCTTAGGCCGGGTAGGCACGCAGTATTTT.

CDR3 DNA: TGTGCCAGCAGGTCTCGGCGGACAGTGAACACTGAAGCTTTCTTT. Protein sequence: CASRSRRTVNTEAFF. V usage is TRBV13 and J usage is TRBJ1-1; weak D call: TRBD1 (6 bases). There are 15 residues in the CDR3. V dropped 6 bases and J dropped 0 bases, with 14 bases sitting between them. Per the germline V gene, CDR1 is PRHDT and CDR2 is FYEKMQ (reference sequence).

This chain uses TRBV7-9 with TRBJ1-1; D remains ambiguous. This CDR3 contains 12 residues. Germline assignment: CDR1 SEHNR and CDR2 FQNEAQ (reference sequence). V lost 2 bases to trimming and J lost 7 bases, with 8 bases between them. The DNA for the CDR3 is TGTGCCAGCAGCTTACTAGACGGTGAAGCTTTCTTT. Protein product: CASSLLDGEAFF.

CDR3 in amino acids: CASSLLTGQEYEQYF. DNA of the CDR3: TGCGCCAGCAGCCTTTTGACGGGACAGGAATACGAGCAGTACTTC. This sequence joins TRBV4-3 and TRBJ2-7; 8 bases map to TRBD1. Per the germline V gene, CDR1 is LGHNA and CDR2 is YSLEER. V shed 4 bases, J shed 4 bases, and the junction held 9 bases outside the gene matches. The CDR3 sequence is 15 residues long.

Note on this clone: The conserved phenylalanine or tryptophan is not found at the CDR3 terminus, so this likely reflects a read error. The DNA is omitted, as the CDR3 cannot be located on it reliably, and the CDR3 follows TCRdb's listing. The rearrangement links TRBV2 to TRBJ2-3; the D call in the table, TRBD2, was not verified against the DNA. The length of the CDR3 is 12 amino acids, counting both ends. CDR1 SNHLY and CDR2 FYNNEI come from the germline V gene. CDR3 in amino acids: CASSEGLADLME.

The V and J genes are TRBV6-5 and TRBJ1-5; TRBD1 matches at 8 bases. This CDR3 comprises 13 residues. The J segment lost 5 bases and the V segment lost 5 bases, leaving 2 bases of the junction unmatched. Germline assignment: CDR1 MNHEY and CDR2 SVGAGI. The CDR3 spells CASSQTGDQPQHF. CDR3 nucleotides: TGTGCCAGCAGTCAGACAGGGGATCAGCCCCAGCATTTT.

The CDR3 region is CASSGKRGPYEQYF. In nucleotides, the CDR3 is TGTGCCAGCAGCGGGAAGCGGGGGCCCTACGAGCAGTACTTC. The chain has TRBV5-5 and TRBJ2-7, with 8 positions matching TRBD2. CDR1 is SGHKS, CDR2 YYEKEE, per germline (reference sequence). V gave up 4 bases and J gave up 2 bases; unmatched junction bases: 5. This CDR3 is 14 amino acids long.

The V gene is TRBV5-8, the J gene TRBJ2-7; D may be TRBD2 (7 bases). Trimming pared 2 bases from V and 7 bases from J, leaving 16 bases between. Germline loops: CDR1 SGHTS, CDR2 YDEGEE. The CDR3 is made up of 14 amino acids. CDR3 nucleotide sequence: TGTGCCAGCAGCTTAGGGCGGGGGCGGCGTGAGCAGTACTTC. It yields the protein CASSLGRGRREQYF. Using reference TRBV5-8 and TRBJ2-7 for the parts outside the CDR3, the full variable domain is EAGVTQSPTHLIKTRGQQATLRCSPISGHTSVYWYQQALGLGLQFLLWYDEGEERNRGNFPPRFSGRQFPNYSSELNVNALELEDSALYLCASSLGRGRREQYFGPGTRLTVT.

The rearrangement uses TRBV5-1 and TRBJ1-6; D is unresolved. Germline-derived CDR1 and CDR2 are SGHRS and YFSETQ. V was cut by 4 bases and J by 10 bases, with 18 bases left in between. The CDR3 sequence is 15 residues long. The CDR3 DNA is TGCGCCAGCAGCCTGGACTTTCCCCGAAAGTCACCCCTCCACTTT. Encoded protein: CASSLDFPRKSPLHF.

V is TRBV29-1 and J is TRBJ1-3; D is undetermined. Trimming removed 1 base from V and 2 bases from J, with 12 bases in between. The CDR3 length is 15 residues. Germline V gene sequence: CDR1 SQVTM, CDR2 ANQGSEA. The CDR3 region is CSVEGYGITGNTIYF. The CDR3 DNA reads as TGCAGCGTTGAAGGCTACGGGATAACTGGAAACACCATATATTTT.

This sequence joins TRBV23-1 and TRBJ2-7; 7 bases are shared with TRBD1. TRBV23-1 is an ORF; its function is uncertain. There are 17 residues in the CDR3. The junction had 11 bases not matched to a gene; V was cut back by 0 bases and J by 3 bases. This CDR3 reads CASSQSVLGQTYYEQYF. The CDR3 bases are TGCGCCAGCAGTCAATCTGTGCTGGGACAGACCTACTACGAGCAGTACTTC.

J is TRBJ1-1 and V is TRBV5-8; D remains ambiguous. The CDR3 sequence is 14 residues long. Germline values: CDR1 SGHTS, CDR2 YDEGEE. V shed 4 bases and J shed 1 base, with 11 bases lying between them. The CDR3 here is CASSRDFGNTEAFF. The DNA for the CDR3 is TGTGCCAGCAGCCGTGACTTTGGGAACACTGAAGCTTTCTTT.

The genes are TRBV5-4 and TRBJ1-6; D perhaps matches TRBD1 (5 bases). Trimming removed 3 bases from V and 14 bases from J, with 24 bases in between. Germline V gene sequence: CDR1 SGHNT, CDR2 YYREEE (reference sequence). This CDR3 has 16 amino acids. CDR3 loop: CASSWGGGGSLEALHF. For the CDR3, the DNA is TGTGCCAGCAGCTGGGGCGGGGGGGGTTCTTTGGAGGCCCTCCACTTT.